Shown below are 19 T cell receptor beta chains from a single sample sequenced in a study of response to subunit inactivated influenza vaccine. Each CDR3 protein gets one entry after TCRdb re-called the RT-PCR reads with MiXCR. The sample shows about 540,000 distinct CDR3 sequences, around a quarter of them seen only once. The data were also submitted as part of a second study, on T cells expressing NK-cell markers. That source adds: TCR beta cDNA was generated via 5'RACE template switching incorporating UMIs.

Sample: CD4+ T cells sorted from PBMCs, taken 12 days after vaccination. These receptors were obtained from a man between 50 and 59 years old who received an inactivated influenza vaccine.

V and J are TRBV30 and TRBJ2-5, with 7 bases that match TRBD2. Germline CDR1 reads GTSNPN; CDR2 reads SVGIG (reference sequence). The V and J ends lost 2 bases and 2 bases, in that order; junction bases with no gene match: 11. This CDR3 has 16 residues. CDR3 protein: CAWSSTGRAKQETQYF. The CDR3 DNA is TGTGCCTGGAGTTCAACGGGGAGGGCGAAACAAGAGACCCAGTACTTC.

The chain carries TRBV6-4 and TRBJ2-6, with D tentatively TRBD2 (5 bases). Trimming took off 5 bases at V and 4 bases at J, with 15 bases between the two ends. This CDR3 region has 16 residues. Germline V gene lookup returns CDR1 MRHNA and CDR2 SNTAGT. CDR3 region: CASSPYYGNGANVLTF. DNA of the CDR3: TGTGCCAGCAGTCCCTATTACGGGAACGGGGCCAACGTCCTGACTTTC.

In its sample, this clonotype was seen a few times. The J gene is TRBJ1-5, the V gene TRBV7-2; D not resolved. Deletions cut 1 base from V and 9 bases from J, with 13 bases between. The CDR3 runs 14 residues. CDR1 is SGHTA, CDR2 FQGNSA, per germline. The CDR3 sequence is CASSLDVRRLPQHF. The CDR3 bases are TGTGCCAGCAGCTTAGATGTCAGGCGTCTGCCCCAGCATTTT.

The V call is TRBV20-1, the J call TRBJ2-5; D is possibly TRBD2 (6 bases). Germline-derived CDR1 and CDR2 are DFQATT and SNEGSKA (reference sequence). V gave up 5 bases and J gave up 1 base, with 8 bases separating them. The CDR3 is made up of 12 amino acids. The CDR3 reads CSAWTIQETQYF. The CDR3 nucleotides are TGCAGTGCTTGGACTATCCAAGAGACCCAGTACTTC.

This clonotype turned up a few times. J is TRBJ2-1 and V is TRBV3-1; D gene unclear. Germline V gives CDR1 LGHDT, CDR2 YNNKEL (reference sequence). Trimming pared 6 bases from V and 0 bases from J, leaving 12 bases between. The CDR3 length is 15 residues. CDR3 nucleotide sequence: TGTGCCAGCAGACTTGGATCGAGCTCCTACAATGAGCAGTTCTTC. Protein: CASRLGSSSYNEQFF.

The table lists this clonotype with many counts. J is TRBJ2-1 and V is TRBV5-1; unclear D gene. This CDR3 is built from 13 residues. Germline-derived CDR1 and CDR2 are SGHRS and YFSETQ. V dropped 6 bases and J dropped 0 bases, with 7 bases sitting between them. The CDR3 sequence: CASKQNSYNEQFF. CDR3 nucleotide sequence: TGCGCCAGCAAACAGAACTCCTACAATGAGCAGTTCTTC.

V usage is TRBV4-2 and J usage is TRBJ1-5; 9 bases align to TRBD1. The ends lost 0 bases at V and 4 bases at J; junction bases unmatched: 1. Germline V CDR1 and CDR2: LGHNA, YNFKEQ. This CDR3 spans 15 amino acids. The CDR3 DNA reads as TGTGCCAGCAGCCAAGACGGGACAGGGAATCAGCCCCAGCATTTT. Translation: CASSQDGTGNQPQHF.

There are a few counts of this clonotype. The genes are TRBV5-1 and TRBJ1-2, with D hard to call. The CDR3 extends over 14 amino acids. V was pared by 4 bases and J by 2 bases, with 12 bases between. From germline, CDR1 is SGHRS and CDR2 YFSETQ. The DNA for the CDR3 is TGCGCCAGCAGCCAAGGTGTGGTGAACTATGGCTACACCTTC. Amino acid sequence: CASSQGVVNYGYTF.

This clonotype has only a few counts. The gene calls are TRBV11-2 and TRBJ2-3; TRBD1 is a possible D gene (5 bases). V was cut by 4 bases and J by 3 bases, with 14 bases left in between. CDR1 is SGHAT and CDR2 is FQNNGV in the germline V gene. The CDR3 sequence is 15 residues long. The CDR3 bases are TGTGCCAGCAGCTCCATCAGGGCGCGGACAGATACGCAGTATTTT. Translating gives CASSSIRARTDTQYF.

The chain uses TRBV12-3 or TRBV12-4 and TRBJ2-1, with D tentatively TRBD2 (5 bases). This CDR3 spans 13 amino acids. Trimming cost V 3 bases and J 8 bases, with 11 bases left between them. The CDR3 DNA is TGTGCCAGCAGTTTTACGGGGAGCCATGAGCAGTTCTTC. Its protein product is CASSFTGSHEQFF.

DNA of the CDR3: TGCAGCGTAGTCGCTAGCGGGGGGGGTCGCGGCACAGATACGCAGTATTTT. Residues: CSVVASGGGRGTDTQYF. This chain uses TRBV20-1 with TRBJ2-3; 12 bases match TRBD2. Per germline, CDR1 DFQATT and CDR2 SNEGSKA (reference sequence). CDR3 length equals 17 residues.

CDR3 in amino acids: CSARARRGSSYNEQFF. The CDR3 DNA sequence: TGCAGTGCTAGAGCTCGGCGGGGCAGCTCCTACAATGAGCAGTTCTTC. The J gene is TRBJ2-1, the V gene TRBV20-1; D is possibly TRBD2 (6 bases). This CDR3 contains 16 residues. In germline, CDR1 is DFQATT, CDR2 SNEGSKA (reference sequence). Trimming took 1 base from V and 0 from J, leaving 13 bases between them.

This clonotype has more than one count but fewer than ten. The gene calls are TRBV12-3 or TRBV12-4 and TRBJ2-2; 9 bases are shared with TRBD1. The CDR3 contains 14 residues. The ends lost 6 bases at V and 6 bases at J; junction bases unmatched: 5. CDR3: CASSPRQGAGELFF. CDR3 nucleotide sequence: TGTGCCAGCAGCCCTAGACAGGGGGCCGGGGAGCTGTTTTTT.

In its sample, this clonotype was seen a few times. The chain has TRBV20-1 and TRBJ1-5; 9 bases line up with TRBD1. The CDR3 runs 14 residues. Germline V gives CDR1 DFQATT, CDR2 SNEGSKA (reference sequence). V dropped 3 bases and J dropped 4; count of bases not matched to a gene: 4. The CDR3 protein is CSARDDRGNQPQHF. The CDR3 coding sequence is TGCAGTGCTAGGGACGACAGGGGGAATCAGCCCCAGCATTTT.

The CDR3 reads CASKKQGLRTDTQYF. The CDR3 nucleotides read TGTGCCAGCAAGAAGCAGGGGCTACGCACAGATACGCAGTATTTT. This sequence joins TRBV28 and TRBJ2-3, with D possibly being TRBD1 (6 bases). The CDR3 length is 15 residues. Germline CDR1 reads MDHEN; CDR2 reads SYDVKM. The V end lost 7 bases, the J end lost 1 base, and 15 bases lay between the germline ends.

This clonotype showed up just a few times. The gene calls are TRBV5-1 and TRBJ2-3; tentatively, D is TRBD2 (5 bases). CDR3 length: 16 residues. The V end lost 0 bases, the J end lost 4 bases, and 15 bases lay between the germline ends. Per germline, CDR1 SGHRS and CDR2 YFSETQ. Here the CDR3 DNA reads TGCGCCAGCAGCTTGGCCAGCGGTGGCTCGGCAGATACGCAGTATTTT. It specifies CASSLASGGSADTQYF.

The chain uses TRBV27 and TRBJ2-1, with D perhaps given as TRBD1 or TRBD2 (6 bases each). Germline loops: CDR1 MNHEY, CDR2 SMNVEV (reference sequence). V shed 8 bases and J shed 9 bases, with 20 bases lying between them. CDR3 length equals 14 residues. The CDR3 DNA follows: TGTGCCAGCTGCTCCTTGGGGGGCGGTGGTGAGCAGTTCTTC. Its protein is CASCSLGGGGEQFF.

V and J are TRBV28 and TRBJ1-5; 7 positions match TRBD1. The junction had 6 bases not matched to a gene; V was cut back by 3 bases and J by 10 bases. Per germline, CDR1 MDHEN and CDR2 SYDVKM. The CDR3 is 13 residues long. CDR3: CASSLGQTSPQHF. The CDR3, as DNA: TGTGCCAGCAGTTTGGGACAGACAAGCCCCCAGCATTTT. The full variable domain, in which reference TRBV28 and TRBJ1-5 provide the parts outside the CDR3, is DVKVTQSSRYLVKRTGEKVFLECVQDMDHENMFWYRQDPGLGLRLIYFSYDVKMKEKGDIPEGYSVSREKKERFSLILESASTNQTSMYLCASSLGQTSPQHFGDGTRLSIL.

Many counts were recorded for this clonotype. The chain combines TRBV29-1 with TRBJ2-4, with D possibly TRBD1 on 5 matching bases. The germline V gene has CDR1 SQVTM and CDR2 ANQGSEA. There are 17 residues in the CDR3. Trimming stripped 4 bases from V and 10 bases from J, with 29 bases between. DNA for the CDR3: TGCAGCGTTGCGGCAGGGTCGCGGCGCGGCAGGAAATGGATTCAGTACTTC. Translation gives CSVAAGSRRGRKWIQYF.